Included here is one TCR beta chain sequence, with context. Its antigen is not known. This record comes from a study of cytomegalovirus exposure and HLA in healthy donors. Study outcomes and limitations: The study flagged around 160 TCR beta chains as cytomegalovirus-associated.

The germline V gene encodes CDR1 SNHLY and CDR2 FYNNEI. The CDR3 runs to 14 residues. V was cut by 6 bases and J by 0 bases, with 10 bases left in between. Clones were read by immunoSEQ multiplex PCR, and TCRdb kept only the in-frame ones, dropping some. The sample yields some 140,000 clones, around 84% seen once. The chain combines TRBV2 with TRBJ2-3, with D possibly matching TRBD2 (6 bases). Sequencing was performed on PBMCs. The TCR was taken from a human donor in good health. The CDR3 bases are TGTGCCAGCAGACCGGGACTCAGCACAGATACGCAGTATTTT. Residues: CASRPGLSTDTQYF.